What follows are 9 T cell receptor beta chains derived from one specimen sequenced in a study of blood T cell repertoires in COVID-19. Measured with immunoSEQ multiplex PCR; TCRdb has only the in-frame clones, and not every one. The sample records 200,000 to 250,000 clones, more than 85% being singletons. Sequenced material: peripheral blood. These receptors all come from a woman in her 70s with active or convalescent COVID-19.

The rearrangement uses TRBV10-3 and TRBJ1-1; possibly TRBD1 for D (6 bases). The CDR3 runs to 15 residues. Per germline, CDR1 ENHRY and CDR2 SYGVKD. V gave up 4 bases and J gave up 0 bases, with 12 bases separating them. CDR3 bases: TGTGCCATCAGTGCTCCACAGGGAGTGAACACTGAAGCTTTCTTT. Its translation is CAISAPQGVNTEAFF.

This chain links TRBV23-1 with TRBJ1-6; D is possibly TRBD1 (5 bases). TRBV23-1 is given ORF status, its function remaining uncertain. There are 16 residues in the CDR3. Between the trimmed V and J ends, which lost 0 bases and 7 bases, there was a span of 13 bases. The CDR3 DNA reads TGCGCCAGCAGTCAATCAAGCGGGGCGTTGAATTCACCCCTCCACTTT. Protein product: CASSQSSGALNSPLHF.

The genes are TRBV6-2 or TRBV6-3 and TRBJ1-5, with D perhaps matching TRBD1 (6 bases). CDR3 length: 15 amino acids. Germline CDR1 reads MNHEY; CDR2 reads SVGEGT. V lost 4 bases and J lost 4, with 14 bases in between. CDR3 protein: CASSWTAAMNQPQHF. The CDR3 region has the DNA TGTGCCAGCAGTTGGACAGCCGCAATGAATCAGCCCCAGCATTTT.

Note on this clone: Other DNA sequences within the sample encode an identical CDR3. The chain employs TRBV12-3 or TRBV12-4 and TRBJ2-7; a possible D gene is TRBD2 (6 bases). There are 12 residues in the CDR3. Trimming took 5 bases from V and 4 from J, leaving 9 bases between them. CDR3 DNA: TGTGCCAGCAGTCCGGGGACTTACGAGCAGTACTTC. Translation: CASSPGTYEQYF.

This sequence joins TRBV2 and TRBJ2-3, with D maybe TRBD2 (6 bases). From germline, CDR1 is SNHLY and CDR2 FYNNEI. V lost 8 bases and J 6 bases, leaving 12 bases between the germline ends. The CDR3 has 12 amino acids. DNA for the CDR3: TGTGCCAGCGGGGGGACGGGGGATACGCAGTATTTT. Translating gives CASGGTGDTQYF.

This chain links TRBV19 with TRBJ1-1, with TRBD1 as a possible D gene (6 bases). The CDR3 totals 15 residues. The ends were cut back, 7 bases at V and 1 base at J, with 16 bases in the middle. The V gene's germline CDR1 is LNHDA and CDR2 SQIVND (reference sequence). DNA of the CDR3: TGTGCCAGTACCCCTCGCCGGACAGCGAACACTGAAGCTTTCTTT. Translated: CASTPRRTANTEAFF.

The chain links TRBV20-1 to TRBJ1-1; D unresolved. The germline gives CDR1 DFQATT, CDR2 SNEGSKA (reference sequence). V lost 7 bases and J lost 1, with 4 bases in between. This CDR3 is 10 amino acids long. The CDR3 is CSVANTEAFF. CDR3 nucleotide sequence: TGCAGTGTAGCGAACACTGAAGCTTTCTTT.

The genes are TRBV6-2 or TRBV6-3 and TRBJ1-2; perhaps TRBD1 as D (5 bases). The CDR3 is made up of 13 amino acids. CDR1 and CDR2 from the germline V gene are MNHEY and SVGEGT. Trimming took 1 base from V and 8 from J, leaving 11 bases between them. The chain's CDR3 is CASSYLGASGYTF. CDR3 nucleotide sequence: TGTGCCAGCAGTTACTTAGGGGCATCCGGCTACACCTTC.

This clone occurred once. This rearrangement joins TRBV2 to TRBJ2-1; 10 nucleotides match TRBD1. Trimming took 8 bases from V and 4 from J; bases not matched to a gene: 2. The CDR3 length is 13 residues. Germline CDR1 reads SNHLY; CDR2 reads FYNNEI. DNA for the CDR3: TGTGCCAGCCGACAGGGGGCATACAATGAGCAGTTCTTC. Translation: CASRQGAYNEQFF. The full variable domain, in which reference TRBV2 and TRBJ2-1 provide the parts outside the CDR3, is EPEVTQTPSHQVTQMGQEVILRCVPISNHLYFYWYRQILGQKVEFLVSFYNNEISEKSEIFDDQFSVERPDGSNFTLKIRSTKLEDSAMYFCASRQGAYNEQFFGPGTRLTVL.